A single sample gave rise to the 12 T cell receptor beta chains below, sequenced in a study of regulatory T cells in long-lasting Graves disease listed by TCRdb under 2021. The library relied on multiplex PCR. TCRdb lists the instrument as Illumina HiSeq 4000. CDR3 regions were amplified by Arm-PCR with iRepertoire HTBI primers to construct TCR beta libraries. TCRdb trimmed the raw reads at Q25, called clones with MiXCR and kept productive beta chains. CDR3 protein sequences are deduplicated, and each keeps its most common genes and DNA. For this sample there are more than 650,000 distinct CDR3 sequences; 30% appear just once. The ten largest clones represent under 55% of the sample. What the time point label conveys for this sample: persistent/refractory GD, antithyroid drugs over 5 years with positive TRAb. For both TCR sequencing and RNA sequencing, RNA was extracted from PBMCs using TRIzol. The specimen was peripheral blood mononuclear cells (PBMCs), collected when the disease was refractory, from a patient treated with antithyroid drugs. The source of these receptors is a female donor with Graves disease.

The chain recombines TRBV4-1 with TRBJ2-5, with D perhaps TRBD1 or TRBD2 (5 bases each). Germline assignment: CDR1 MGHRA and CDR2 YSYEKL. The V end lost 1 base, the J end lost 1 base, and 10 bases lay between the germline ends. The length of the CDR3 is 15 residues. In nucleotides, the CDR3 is TGCGCCAGCAGCCAAGTGTGGGGGTCCCAAGAGACCCAGTACTTC. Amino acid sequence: CASSQVWGSQETQYF.

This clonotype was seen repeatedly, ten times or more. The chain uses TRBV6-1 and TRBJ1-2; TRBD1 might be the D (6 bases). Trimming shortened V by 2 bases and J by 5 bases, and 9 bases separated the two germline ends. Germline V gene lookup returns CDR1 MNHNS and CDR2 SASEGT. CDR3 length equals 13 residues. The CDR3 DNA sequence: TGTGCCAGCAGTGAAACAGGGATTTATGGCTACACCTTC. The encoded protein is CASSETGIYGYTF.

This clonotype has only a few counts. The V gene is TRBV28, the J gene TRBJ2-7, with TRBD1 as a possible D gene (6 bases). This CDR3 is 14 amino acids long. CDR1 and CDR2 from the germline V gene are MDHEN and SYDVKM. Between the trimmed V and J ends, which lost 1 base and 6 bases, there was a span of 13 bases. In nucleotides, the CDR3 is TGTGCCAGCAGTTTATTGGGGGACATTGGCGAGCAGTACTTC. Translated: CASSLLGDIGEQYF.

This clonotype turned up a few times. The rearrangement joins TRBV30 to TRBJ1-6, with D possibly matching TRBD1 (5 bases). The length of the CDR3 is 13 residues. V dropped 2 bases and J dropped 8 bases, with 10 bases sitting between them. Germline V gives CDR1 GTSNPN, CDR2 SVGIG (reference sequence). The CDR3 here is CAWSKRGYSPLHF. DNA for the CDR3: TGTGCCTGGAGTAAAAGGGGTTATTCACCCCTCCACTTT. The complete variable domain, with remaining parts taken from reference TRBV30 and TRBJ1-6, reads SQTIHQWPATLVQPVGSPLSLECTVEGTSNPNLYWYRQAAGRGLQLLFYSVGIGQISSEVPQNLSASRPQDRQFILSSKKLLLSDSGFYLCAWSKRGYSPLHFGNGTRLTVT.

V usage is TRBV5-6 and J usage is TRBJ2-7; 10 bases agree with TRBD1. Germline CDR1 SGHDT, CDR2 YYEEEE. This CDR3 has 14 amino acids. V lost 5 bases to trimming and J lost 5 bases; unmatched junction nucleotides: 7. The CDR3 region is CASSSSTGGHEQYF. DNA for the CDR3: TGTGCCAGCAGTTCCTCGACAGGGGGCCACGAGCAGTACTTC.

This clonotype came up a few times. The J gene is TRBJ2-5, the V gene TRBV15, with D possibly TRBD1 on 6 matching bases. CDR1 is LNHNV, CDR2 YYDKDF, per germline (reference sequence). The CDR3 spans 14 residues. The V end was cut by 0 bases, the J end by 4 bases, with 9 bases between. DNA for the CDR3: TGTGCCACCAGCAGAGATCAGGGGACAGAGACCCAGTACTTC. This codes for CATSRDQGTETQYF.

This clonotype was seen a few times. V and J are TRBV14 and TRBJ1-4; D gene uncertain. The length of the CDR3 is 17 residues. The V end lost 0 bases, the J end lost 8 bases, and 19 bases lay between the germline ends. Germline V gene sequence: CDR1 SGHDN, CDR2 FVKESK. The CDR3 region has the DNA TGTGCCAGCAGCCAAGACTTCGGTGGAGGCCTCGGGGAAAAACTGTTTTTT. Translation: CASSQDFGGGLGEKLFF.

Here the CDR3 reads CASSEVTGNTGELFF. DNA for the CDR3: TGTGCCAGCAGTGAAGTCACAGGGAACACCGGGGAGCTGTTTTTT. The chain links TRBV6-1 to TRBJ2-2; perhaps TRBD1 as D (5 bases). The germline V gene has CDR1 MNHNS and CDR2 SASEGT. V was shortened by 1 base and J by 1 base, with 7 bases between the two germline ends. The CDR3 is 15 amino acids.

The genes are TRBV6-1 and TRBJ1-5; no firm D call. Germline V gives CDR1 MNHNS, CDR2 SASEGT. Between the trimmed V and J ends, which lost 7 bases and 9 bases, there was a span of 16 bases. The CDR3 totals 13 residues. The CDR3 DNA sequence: TGTGCCAGCAAAGACGTGGCGTTGGCGCCCCAGCATTTT. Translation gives CASKDVALAPQHF.

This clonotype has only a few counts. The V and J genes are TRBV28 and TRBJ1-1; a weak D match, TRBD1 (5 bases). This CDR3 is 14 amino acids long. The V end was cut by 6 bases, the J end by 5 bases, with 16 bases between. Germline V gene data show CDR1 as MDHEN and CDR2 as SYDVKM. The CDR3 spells CASRPPGLVTEAFF. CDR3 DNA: TGTGCCAGCAGGCCCCCAGGGCTGGTGACTGAAGCTTTCTTT.

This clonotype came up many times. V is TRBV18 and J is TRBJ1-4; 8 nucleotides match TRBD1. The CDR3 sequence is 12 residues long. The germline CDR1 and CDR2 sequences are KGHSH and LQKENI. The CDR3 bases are TGTGCAACCGGGACAGGAGCTGAAAAACTGTTTTTT. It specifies CATGTGAEKLFF.

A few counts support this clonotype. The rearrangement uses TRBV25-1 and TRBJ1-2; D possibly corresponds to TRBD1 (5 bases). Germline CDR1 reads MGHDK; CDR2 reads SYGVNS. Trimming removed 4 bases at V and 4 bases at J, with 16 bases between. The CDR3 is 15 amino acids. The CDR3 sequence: CASSGLVRDGYGYTF. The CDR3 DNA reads TGTGCCAGCAGTGGACTTGTACGGGACGGCTATGGCTACACCTTC.